What follows is one T cell receptor beta chain and its context. The V and J ends lost 4 bases and 3 bases respectively, with 14 bases between them. Germline-derived CDR1 and CDR2 are SGHNT and YYREEE (reference sequence). This CDR3 spans 15 amino acids. This sample was included in a study of shared clonotypes between healthy human individuals. The study drew its donors from healthy HIV-negative adults without recent acute infections or vaccinations. CD4+ cells were split into CD45RA+ naive and CD45RA-negative memory subsets. The authors ran the assay at deep level. Assay used: immunoSEQ multiplex PCR; TCRdb lists only in-frame clones, some missing. The sample lists about 1 million clones; approximately 68% were seen once.

The specimen was memory CD4+ T cells sorted from blood. Subset noted: CD45RA-negative fraction. The sequence was obtained from a man aged 18 to 29 in good health. The chain combines TRBV5-4 with TRBJ1-3; tentatively, D is TRBD1 (5 bases). The DNA of the CDR3 is TGTGCCAGCAGCCTCGTGCGGGGGGATGGAAACACCATATATTTT. Protein sequence: CASSLVRGDGNTIYF. Combining the CDR3 with reference TRBV5-4 and TRBJ1-3 gives the whole variable domain ETGVTQSPTHLIKTRGQQVTLRCSSQSGHNTVSWYQQALGQGPQFIFQYYREEENGRGNFPPRFSGLQFPNYSSELNVNALELDDSALYLCASSLVRGDGNTIYFGEGSWLTVV.